Sequencing of this T cell receptor beta chain was carried out in a study of T cells in Graves' hyperthyroidism and ophthalmopathy. Study as a whole: Peripheral blood collection took place at initial diagnosis, before any treatment.

The study excluded patients with uncontrolled infection, other autoimmune disease, pregnancy or lactation. RNA transcripts were the template for amplifying TCR beta CDR3 regions. Carried out on the TCR CDR3, a first-round RT-PCR used the HTBI primer set. TCRdb itself ran the multiplex PCR reads through MiXCR, one entry per CDR3 protein. This sample has about 700,000 distinct CDR3 sequences, with approximately 15% found just once. Study-wide results and caveats: Blood also held most thyroid clonotypes expanded beyond 0.001. Model-based prediction identified ophthalmopathy a median 6.5 months prior to its onset.

This clonotype has only a few counts. Its antigen is unknown. With 1 base removed from V and 2 bases from J, the gap between germline ends came to 26 bases. Germline CDR1 is DFQATT and CDR2 is SNEGSKA (reference sequence). This CDR3 has 19 residues. Sequenced material: blood. The chain uses TRBV20-1 and TRBJ1-2; D may be TRBD1 (5 bases). The clonotype was recovered from a woman aged 18-29 years with Graves' hyperthyroidism. The CDR3 nucleotides are TGCAGTGCTAGAGGGCGACGGGGGGATGTGAGGGTCGACAACTATGGCTACACCTTC. This sequence encodes CSARGRRGDVRVDNYGYTF.